In this sample, the clone carrying this T cell receptor beta chain turned up once. No antigen is known for it. The identical CDR3 is also encoded by other nucleotide sequences in the sample. This entry is derived from a study of shared clonotypes between healthy human individuals. Study-wide context: Plates per donor: three CD4 naive, three CD4 memory, two CD8 naive, one CD8 memory.

Using immunoSEQ multiplex PCR, the repertoire was profiled, and TCRdb retains in-frame clones only, with some absent. The sample has around 2,000,000 clones; around 95% are singletons. V shed 3 bases, J shed 4 bases, and the junction held 5 bases outside the gene matches. This CDR3 contains 14 residues. CDR1 is SGHRS, CDR2 YFSETQ, per germline. Study findings and constraints: Generally, estimated richness proved larger in naive subsets than it did in memory subsets.

Material: naive CD4+ T cells sorted from blood. Subset meaning: CD45RA+ positively selected. This chain uses TRBV5-1 with TRBJ1-1; the match to TRBD1 covers 8 bases. The clonotype was recovered from a man between 18 and 29 years old in good health. This chain's CDR3 is CASSSGQGVTEAFF. CDR3 nucleotides: TGCGCCAGCAGCTCAGGACAGGGTGTCACTGAAGCTTTCTTT.